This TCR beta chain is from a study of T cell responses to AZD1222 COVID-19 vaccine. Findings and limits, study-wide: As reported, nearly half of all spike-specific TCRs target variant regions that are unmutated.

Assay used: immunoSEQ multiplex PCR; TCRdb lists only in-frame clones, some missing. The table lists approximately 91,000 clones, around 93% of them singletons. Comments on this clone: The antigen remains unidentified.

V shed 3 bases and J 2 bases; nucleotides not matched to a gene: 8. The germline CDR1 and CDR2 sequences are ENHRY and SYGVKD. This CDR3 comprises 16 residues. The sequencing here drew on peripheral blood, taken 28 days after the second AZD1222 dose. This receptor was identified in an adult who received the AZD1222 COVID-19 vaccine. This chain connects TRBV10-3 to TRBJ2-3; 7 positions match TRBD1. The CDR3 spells CAISDLGGSFTDTQYF. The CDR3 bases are TGTGCCATCAGTGATCTAGGGGGCTCTTTCACAGATACGCAGTATTTT.